Listed below are T cell receptor beta chains from one sample, sequenced in a study of blood T cell repertoires in COVID-19. Only in-frame clones appear in the TCRdb table, and some are missing; sequencing was by immunoSEQ multiplex PCR. This repertoire shows fewer than 120,000 clones, around 90% found once; its top ten account for roughly 4.9%. The sequenced sample was peripheral blood. These receptors were collected from a human donor in a cohort sampled during active COVID-19. Both conserved end residues are trimmed from each CDR3.

cdr3_length: 15; j_call: TRBJ2-7; v_call: TRBV11-2; cdr3_aa: ASRSIGGRIGTVKQY
cdr3_length: 13; j_call: TRBJ2-6; v_call: TRBV28; cdr3_aa: ASSLAGAGANVLT
cdr3_length: 10; j_call: TRBJ1-1; v_call: TRBV28; cdr3_aa: ATRDKNTEAF
cdr3_length: 14; j_call: TRBJ2-7; v_call: TRBV4-1; cdr3_aa: ASSPQGGVSSYEQY
cdr3_length: 12; j_call: TRBJ2-1; v_call: TRBV18; cdr3_aa: ASSRTGYYNEQF
cdr3_length: 12; j_call: TRBJ1-1; v_call: TRBV5-1; cdr3_aa: ASSLTTMNTEAF
cdr3_length: 13; j_call: TRBJ2-3; v_call: TRBV19; cdr3_aa: ASRTLAGDADTQY
cdr3_length: 8; j_call: TRBJ2-7; v_call: TRBV20-1; cdr3_aa: SAPLYEQY
cdr3_length: 13; j_call: TRBJ2-2; v_call: TRBV30; cdr3_aa: AWSYSGELTGELF
cdr3_length: 12; j_call: TRBJ2-1; v_call: TRBV2; cdr3_aa: AMKPGQGYNEQF
cdr3_length: 14; j_call: TRBJ2-7; v_call: TRBV28; cdr3_aa: ASTTPSGGDIYEQY
cdr3_length: 12; j_call: TRBJ1-1; v_call: TRBV14; cdr3_aa: ASSQDHWNTEAF
cdr3_length: 12; j_call: TRBJ1-2; v_call: TRBV4-1; cdr3_aa: ASSQRWGEDGYT
cdr3_length: 13; j_call: TRBJ2-5; v_call: TRBV7-2; cdr3_aa: ASSLTSGAEETQY
cdr3_length: 13; j_call: TRBJ1-3; v_call: TRBV6-1; cdr3_aa: ASSETGGGRDTIY
cdr3_length: 13; j_call: TRBJ2-2; v_call: TRBV7-9; cdr3_aa: ASSPGLLNTGELF
cdr3_length: 13; j_call: TRBJ2-2; v_call: TRBV4-2; cdr3_aa: ASSQQSGRPGELF
cdr3_length: 11; j_call: TRBJ1-1; v_call: TRBV3-1/TRBV3-2; cdr3_aa: ASSQVTGAGAF
cdr3_length: 16; j_call: TRBJ2-7; v_call: TRBV3-1/TRBV3-2; cdr3_aa: ASSQMTGYKGRAYEQY
cdr3_length: 13; j_call: TRBJ2-1; v_call: TRBV10-3; cdr3_aa: AISELITARNEQF
cdr3_length: 11; j_call: TRBJ2-3; v_call: TRBV6-5; cdr3_aa: ASSRERADTQY
cdr3_length: 11; j_call: TRBJ1-5; v_call: TRBV19; cdr3_aa: ATNGQGDQPQH
cdr3_length: 11; j_call: TRBJ2-7; v_call: TRBV29-1; cdr3_aa: SVMRLEGYEQY
cdr3_length: 11; j_call: TRBJ2-2; v_call: TRBV29-1; cdr3_aa: SVEAGATGELF
cdr3_length: 14; j_call: TRBJ2-3; v_call: TRBV4-3; cdr3_aa: ASSQAIGAGGDTQY
cdr3_length: 11; j_call: TRBJ2-1; v_call: TRBV29-1; cdr3_aa: SVVLVRIHEQF
cdr3_length: 13; j_call: TRBJ2-7; v_call: TRBV11-2; cdr3_aa: ASSYIGTASYEQY
cdr3_length: 13; j_call: TRBJ1-5; v_call: TRBV19; cdr3_aa: ASRTPGVSNQPQH
cdr3_length: 10; j_call: TRBJ2-1; v_call: TRBV3-1/TRBV3-2; cdr3_aa: ASSPGYNEQF
cdr3_length: 13; j_call: TRBJ2-4; v_call: TRBV6-5; cdr3_aa: ASRLRFEAKNIQY
cdr3_length: 13; j_call: TRBJ2-5; v_call: TRBV28; cdr3_aa: ASSSFSGVQSPQY
cdr3_length: 11; j_call: TRBJ2-7; v_call: TRBV10-2; cdr3_aa: ASSQGGGYEQY
cdr3_length: 13; j_call: TRBJ1-2; v_call: TRBV2; cdr3_aa: ASSEGLRVAIGYT
cdr3_length: 14; j_call: TRBJ2-7; v_call: TRBV14; cdr3_aa: ASSQLSGRAVYEQY
cdr3_length: 12; j_call: TRBJ1-2; v_call: TRBV9; cdr3_aa: ASSVSGQFYGYT
cdr3_length: 12; j_call: TRBJ1-6; v_call: TRBV6-5; cdr3_aa: ASSFTRDNSPLH
cdr3_length: 12; j_call: TRBJ2-7; v_call: TRBV6-1; cdr3_aa: ASSDRGQAYEQY
cdr3_length: 13; j_call: TRBJ1-1; v_call: TRBV5-1; cdr3_aa: ASSLQGAEGTEAF
cdr3_length: 13; j_call: TRBJ2-2; v_call: TRBV29-1; cdr3_aa: SVESGQGHTGELF
cdr3_length: 13; j_call: TRBJ2-1; v_call: TRBV7-3; cdr3_aa: ASSLTPWTGDEQF
cdr3_length: 12; j_call: TRBJ2-5; v_call: TRBV6-2/TRBV6-3; cdr3_aa: ASSPWDLGGTQY
cdr3_length: 11; j_call: TRBJ1-2; v_call: TRBV12-3/TRBV12-4; cdr3_aa: ASSPRLLAGYT
cdr3_length: 10; j_call: TRBJ2-1; v_call: TRBV3-1/TRBV3-2; cdr3_aa: ASSHTSNEQF
cdr3_length: 17; j_call: TRBJ2-2; v_call: TRBV7-9; cdr3_aa: ASSSVGGVTAKDTGELF
cdr3_length: 12; j_call: TRBJ2-7; v_call: TRBV7-9; cdr3_aa: ASSSSGLLYEQY
cdr3_length: 13; j_call: TRBJ2-1; v_call: TRBV5-4; cdr3_aa: ASSLAWTRQNEQF
cdr3_length: 12; j_call: TRBJ1-2; v_call: TRBV6-2/TRBV6-3; cdr3_aa: ASSGPGLTYGYT
cdr3_length: 10; j_call: TRBJ1-5; v_call: TRBV29-1; cdr3_aa: SVGQGGQPQH
cdr3_length: 14; j_call: TRBJ2-5; v_call: TRBV12-5; cdr3_aa: ASGLGRTGGPETQY